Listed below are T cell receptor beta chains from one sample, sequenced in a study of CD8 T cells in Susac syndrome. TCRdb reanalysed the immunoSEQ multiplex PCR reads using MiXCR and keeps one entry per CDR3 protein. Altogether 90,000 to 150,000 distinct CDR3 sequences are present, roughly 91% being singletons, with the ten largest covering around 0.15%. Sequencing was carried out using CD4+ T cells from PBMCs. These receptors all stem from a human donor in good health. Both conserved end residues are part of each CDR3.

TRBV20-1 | CSAPATAVSNQPQHF
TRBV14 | CASSQLARDSEQFF
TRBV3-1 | CASSQDGRYEQFF
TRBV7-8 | CASSLGWTPQHF
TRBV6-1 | CASSEALPWMTGGLRNQPQHF
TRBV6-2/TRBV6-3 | CASSSEGQGVSDEQFF
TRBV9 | CASSSNLNTEAFF
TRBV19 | CASTEGRGGLIAKNIQYF
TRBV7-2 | CASSLSESGNTIYF
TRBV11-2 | CASSSSASGLTGELFF
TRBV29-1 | CSVEEWRRQSSYNEQFF
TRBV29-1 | CSVAGTPRSGANVLTF
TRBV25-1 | CASSEYYAASGYNEQFF
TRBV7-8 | CASSQVGANYGYTF
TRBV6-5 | CASSYSRVEGYTF
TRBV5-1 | CASSSLTSGSGGEQFF
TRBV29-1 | CSVMGEAGNTIYF
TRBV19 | CASSREGQYSNQPQHF
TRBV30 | CAWSVRTPAGDEQFF
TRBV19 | CASIRTSLLNTEAFF